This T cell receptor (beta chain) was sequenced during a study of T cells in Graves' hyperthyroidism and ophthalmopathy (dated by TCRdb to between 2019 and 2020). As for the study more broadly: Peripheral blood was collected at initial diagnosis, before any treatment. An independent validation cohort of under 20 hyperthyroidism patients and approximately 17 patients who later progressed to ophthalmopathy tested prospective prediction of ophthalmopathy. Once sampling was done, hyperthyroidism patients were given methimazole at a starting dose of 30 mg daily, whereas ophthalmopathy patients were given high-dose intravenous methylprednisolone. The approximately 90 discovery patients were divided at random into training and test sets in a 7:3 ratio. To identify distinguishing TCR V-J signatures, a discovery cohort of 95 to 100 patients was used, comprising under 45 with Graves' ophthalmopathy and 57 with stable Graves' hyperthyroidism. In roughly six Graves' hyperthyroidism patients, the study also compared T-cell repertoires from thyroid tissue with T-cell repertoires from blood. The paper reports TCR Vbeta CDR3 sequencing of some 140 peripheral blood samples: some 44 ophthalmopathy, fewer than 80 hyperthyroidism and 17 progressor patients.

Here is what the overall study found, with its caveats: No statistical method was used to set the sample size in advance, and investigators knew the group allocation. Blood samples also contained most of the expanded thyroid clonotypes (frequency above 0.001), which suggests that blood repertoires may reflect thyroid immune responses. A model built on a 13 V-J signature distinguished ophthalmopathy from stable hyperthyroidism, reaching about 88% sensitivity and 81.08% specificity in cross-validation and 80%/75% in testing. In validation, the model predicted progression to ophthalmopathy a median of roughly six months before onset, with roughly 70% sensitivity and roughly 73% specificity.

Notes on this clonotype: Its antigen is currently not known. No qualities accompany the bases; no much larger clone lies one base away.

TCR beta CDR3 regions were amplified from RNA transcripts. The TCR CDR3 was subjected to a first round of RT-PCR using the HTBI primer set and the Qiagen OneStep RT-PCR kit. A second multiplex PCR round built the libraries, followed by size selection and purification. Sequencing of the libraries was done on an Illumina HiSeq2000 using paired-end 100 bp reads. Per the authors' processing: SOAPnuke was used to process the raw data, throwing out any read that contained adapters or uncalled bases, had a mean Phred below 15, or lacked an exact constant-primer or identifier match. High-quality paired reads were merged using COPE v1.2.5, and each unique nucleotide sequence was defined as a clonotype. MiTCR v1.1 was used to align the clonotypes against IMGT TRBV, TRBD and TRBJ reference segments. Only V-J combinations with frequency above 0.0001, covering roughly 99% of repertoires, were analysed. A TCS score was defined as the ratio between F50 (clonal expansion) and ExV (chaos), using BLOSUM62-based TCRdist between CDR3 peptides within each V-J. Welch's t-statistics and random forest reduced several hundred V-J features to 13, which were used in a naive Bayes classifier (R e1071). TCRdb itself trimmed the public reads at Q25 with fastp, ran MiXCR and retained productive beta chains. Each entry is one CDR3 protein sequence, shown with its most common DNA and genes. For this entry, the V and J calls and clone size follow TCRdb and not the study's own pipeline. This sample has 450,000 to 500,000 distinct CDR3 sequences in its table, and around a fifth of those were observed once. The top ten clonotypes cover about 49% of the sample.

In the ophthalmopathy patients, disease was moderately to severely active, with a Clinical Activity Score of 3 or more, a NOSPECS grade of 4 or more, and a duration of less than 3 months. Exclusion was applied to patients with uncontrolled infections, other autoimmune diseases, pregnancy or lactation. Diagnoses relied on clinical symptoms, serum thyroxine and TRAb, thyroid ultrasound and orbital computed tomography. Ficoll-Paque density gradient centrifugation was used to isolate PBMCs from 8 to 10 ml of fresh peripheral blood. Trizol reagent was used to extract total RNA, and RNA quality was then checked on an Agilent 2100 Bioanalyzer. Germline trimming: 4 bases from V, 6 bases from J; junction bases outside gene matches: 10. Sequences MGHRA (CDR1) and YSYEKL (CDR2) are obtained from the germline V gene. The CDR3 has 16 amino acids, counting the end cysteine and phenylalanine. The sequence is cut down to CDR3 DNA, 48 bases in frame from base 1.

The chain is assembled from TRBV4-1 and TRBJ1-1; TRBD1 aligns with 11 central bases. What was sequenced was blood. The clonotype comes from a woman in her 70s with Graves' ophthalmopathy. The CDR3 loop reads CASSRSVKDRGPEAFF. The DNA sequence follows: TGCGCCAGCAGCCGAAGTGTTAAGGACAGGGGGCCTGAAGCTTTCTTT.